This T cell receptor beta chain emerged from a study of T cell repertoires in cytomegalovirus infection (dated by TCRdb to between 2018 and 2021). For the wider study: Donor HLA type was relevant to the analysis, as public TCR beta signatures indicated carriage of CMV infection together with the matching HLA type.

These reads were obtained on an Illumina HiSeq 1500. The raw public data were reprocessed by TCRdb itself: fastp quality trimming at Q25, MiXCR clonotype calling, in-frame beta chains only. Each CDR3 protein gets just one entry, which takes the most common genes and DNA from the rows behind it. In all, the sample holds some 400,000 distinct CDR3 sequences, and 31% of those were seen once. The leading ten clones occupy roughly an eighth of the sample. Notes on this clonotype: Its antigen target is currently unknown. No much larger clonotype is one base removed from it; base qualities were not supplied.

The research as a whole found: The ex vivo response was dominated by HLA-C-restricted CMV-specific TCR beta clonotypes, and the single most frequent clonotype in two of eight donors was supplied by these HLA-C-restricted clonotypes. Cumulative frequency of public TCR beta family members discriminated carriers of CMV infection plus the relevant HLA type in this cohort and an independent 352-donor cohort.

The germline V gene yields MNHEY for CDR1 and SVGEGT for CDR2. The CDR3 sequence holds 11 residues, the cysteine and phenylalanine included. Of the read, only the CDR3 DNA is kept; its 33 bases are in frame from base 1. V gives up 7 bases and J gives up 3 bases, and the segment between their germline ends measures 7 bases. The sequence is built from TRBV6-2 or TRBV6-3 and TRBJ2-7, with no confidently assigned D gene. This receptor was taken from a human donor in good health (CMV status not recorded). Some clones in this sample may be carry-over from other donors' samples. Sequencing was carried out using PBMCs. The encoded CDR3 is CASIQGYEQYF. The sequence in DNA is TGTGCCAGCATTCAAGGCTACGAGCAGTACTTC.